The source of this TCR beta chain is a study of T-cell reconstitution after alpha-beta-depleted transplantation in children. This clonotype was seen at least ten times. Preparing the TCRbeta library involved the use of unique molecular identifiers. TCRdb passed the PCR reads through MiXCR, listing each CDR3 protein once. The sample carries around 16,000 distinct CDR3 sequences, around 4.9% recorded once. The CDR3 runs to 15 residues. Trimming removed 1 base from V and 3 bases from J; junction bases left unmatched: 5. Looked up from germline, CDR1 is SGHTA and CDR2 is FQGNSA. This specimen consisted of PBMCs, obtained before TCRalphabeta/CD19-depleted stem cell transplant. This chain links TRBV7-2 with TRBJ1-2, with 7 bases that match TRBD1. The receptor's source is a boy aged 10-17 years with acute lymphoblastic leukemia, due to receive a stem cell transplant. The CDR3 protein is CASSLGYGTDYGYTF. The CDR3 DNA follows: TGTGCCAGCAGCTTAGGGTACGGGACAGACTATGGCTACACCTTC.